The clone carrying this TCR beta chain was found a few times. Its antigen remains unidentified. The data derive from a study of cytomegalovirus exposure and HLA in healthy donors. General study results and limits: In a later analysis, V- and J-gene trimming of beta chains associated with a DCLRE1C missense variant, replicated independently. Specificity of a few CMV-associated chains for CMV antigens was verified in vitro. When presence/absence was analysed, sequencing depth was taken to be roughly uniform across donors.

CDR3 length: 15 residues. Germline lookup yields CDR1 LNHNV and CDR2 YYDKDF (reference sequence). With 5 bases removed from V and 3 bases from J, the gap between germline ends came to 16 bases. The PCR used 60 Vbeta and 13 Jbeta primers. Method: immunoSEQ multiplex PCR; TCRdb's copy keeps in-frame clones and lacks some. The sample lists roughly 190,000 clones, about 9.4% occurring once. The donors (healthy individuals) were bone marrow donors. Source material: PBMCs. The rearrangement uses TRBV15 and TRBJ1-2; D is ambiguous. This clonotype was obtained from a woman younger than 45 in good health and CMV-seropositive. In DNA, the CDR3 is TGTGCCACCAGCGTGGTCTCCGGGGAAGACTATGGCTACACCTTC. Protein product: CATSVVSGEDYGYTF.